These T cell receptor beta chains were read from a single sample in a study of T cell responses to AZD1222 COVID-19 vaccine. The repertoire was sequenced with immunoSEQ multiplex PCR; TCRdb's copy has only in-frame clones and lacks some. The sample has 150,000 to 180,000 clones, 88% seen once; the top ten hold less than 3.5%. The source was peripheral blood, collected on day 0 of AZD1222 vaccination. Receptor source: an adult in good health. Both conserved end residues are part of each CDR3.

J: TRBJ2-7
V: TRBV7-2
CDR3: CASSPGRGAYYEQYF

J: TRBJ2-2
V: TRBV2
CDR3: CASSEGASNTGELFF

J: TRBJ2-5
V: TRBV7-2
CDR3: CASSPRIRVQETQYF

J: TRBJ2-1
V: TRBV5-4
CDR3: CASSLGEVGEQFF

J: TRBJ2-3
V: TRBV5-1
CDR3: CASSPTGIGTDTQYF

J: TRBJ1-4
V: TRBV7-2
CDR3: CASSLGSGVLGEKLFF

J: TRBJ1-3
V: TRBV5-6
CDR3: CASSPWGSGNTIYF

J: TRBJ2-5
V: TRBV5-1
CDR3: CASSLEGSRVETQYF

J: TRBJ1-6
V: TRBV6-5
CDR3: CASSYGGEQGSPLHF

J: TRBJ1-2
V: TRBV18
CDR3: CASTRTVGAYGYTF

J: TRBJ2-3
V: TRBV6-1
CDR3: CASSEAPGTGTFVKSSTDTQYF

J: TRBJ1-5
V: TRBV7-9
CDR3: CASSLTGGHQPQHF

J: TRBJ1-1
V: TRBV19
CDR3: CASSTGWDTEAFF

J: TRBJ1-2
V: TRBV5-4
CDR3: CASSKDRTYGYTF

J: TRBJ2-7
V: TRBV3-1/TRBV3-2
CDR3: CASSQGTTFVEQYF

J: TRBJ1-2
V: TRBV9
CDR3: CASSVGQGPVVYGYTF

J: TRBJ2-6
V: TRBV7-9
CDR3: CASSPAGTGANVLTF

J: TRBJ1-6
V: TRBV28
CDR3: CASSAPGAHNSPLHF

J: TRBJ2-5
V: TRBV5-8
CDR3: CASRLRGQETQYF

J: TRBJ2-5
V: TRBV7-2
CDR3: CASTILGSGAQETQYF

J: TRBJ1-1
V: TRBV20-1
CDR3: CSASSWENTEAFF

J: TRBJ1-1
V: TRBV2
CDR3: CASTKGALNTEAFF

J: TRBJ1-3
V: TRBV7-2
CDR3: CATSGATSGNTIYF

J: TRBJ2-3
V: TRBV9
CDR3: CASSLDQYTDTQYF

J: TRBJ2-3
V: TRBV7-2
CDR3: CASSLVGETQYF

J: TRBJ2-5
V: TRBV6-5
CDR3: CASSYTALAWETQYF

J: TRBJ1-2
V: TRBV9
CDR3: CASSVGEGYDYGYTF

J: TRBJ1-2
V: TRBV15
CDR3: CATSSFTGPQNGYTF

J: TRBJ1-5
V: TRBV19
CDR3: CATRQLGRAQHF

J: TRBJ1-5
V: TRBV27
CDR3: CATGGAGQQPQHF

J: TRBJ2-5
V: TRBV6-2/TRBV6-3
CDR3: CASSLLWASGGAEETQYF

J: TRBJ2-1
V: TRBV7-8
CDR3: CASSSAGGPYNEQFF

J: TRBJ1-5
V: TRBV2
CDR3: CASSAVADNQPQHF

J: TRBJ2-2
V: TRBV4-1
CDR3: CASSQDRPGLGGELFF

J: TRBJ1-4
V: TRBV5-6
CDR3: CASSLEAYRGKLFF

J: TRBJ2-4
V: TRBV6-5
CDR3: CATRYTGAAKNIQYF

J: TRBJ2-5
V: TRBV3-1/TRBV3-2
CDR3: CASSPTGPQETQYF

J: TRBJ1-5
V: TRBV6-4
CDR3: CASSLGTEVQPQHF

J: TRBJ1-2
V: TRBV7-9
CDR3: CASSLSPGNYGYTF

J: TRBJ2-7
V: TRBV3-1/TRBV3-2
CDR3: CASSLIQGTGEQYF

J: TRBJ1-6
V: TRBV6-5
CDR3: CASGPPQGAYSPLHF

J: TRBJ2-7
V: TRBV7-2
CDR3: CASSLRSRDGEQYF

J: TRBJ2-2
V: TRBV5-1
CDR3: CASSSQNTGELFF

J: TRBJ1-1
V: TRBV10-3
CDR3: CAIRSTERFTEAFF

J: TRBJ1-2
V: TRBV20-1
CDR3: CSASLTGIDGYTF